These 9 T cell receptor beta chains originate from one sample sequenced in a study of blood T cell repertoires in COVID-19. Libraries were prepared by immunoSEQ multiplex PCR; TCRdb keeps only in-frame clonotypes and omits some of them. Here the sample spans about 370,000 clones, more than 70% being singletons. Sequencing was carried out using peripheral blood. The receptor set was obtained from a woman aged 25-40 years with COVID-19, enrolled during active disease.

This clone was seen many times. The chain uses TRBV10-3 and TRBJ2-1; D gene unclear. The germline V gene has CDR1 ENHRY and CDR2 SYGVKD. This CDR3 is 16 amino acids long. V was trimmed by 6 bases and J by 1 base, leaving 16 bases between them. The CDR3 nucleotides are TGTGCCATCAGCCCCCTGGTAGCTGAGTCCTACAATGAGCAGTTCTTC. It translates to CAISPLVAESYNEQFF.

This clone was picked up a small number of times. The chain couples TRBV5-4 to TRBJ2-7, with a tentative D call TRBD1 (6 bases). The V gene lost 0 bases and the J gene lost 1 base, with 8 bases spanning the gap. Germline V gene lookup returns CDR1 SGHNT and CDR2 YYREEE (reference sequence). CDR3 length: 14 amino acids. CDR3 amino acids: CASSLEQGSYEQYF. CDR3 sequence (DNA): TGTGCCAGCAGCTTGGAACAGGGATCCTACGAGCAGTACTTC.

The CDR3 is CASSIPPSGPDTQYF. CDR3 DNA: TGTGCCAGTAGTATCCCTCCTAGCGGCCCAGATACGCAGTATTTT. The chain joins TRBV19 to TRBJ2-3; TRBD2 agrees at 7 bases. Germline V gene lookup returns CDR1 LNHDA and CDR2 SQIVND (reference sequence). The CDR3 spans 15 residues. V shed 3 bases, J shed 4 bases, and the junction held 7 bases outside the gene matches.

The rearrangement joins TRBV25-1 to TRBJ2-1, with 8 nucleotides matching TRBD2. This CDR3 contains 15 residues. V gave up 10 bases and J gave up 6 bases; unmatched junction bases: 14. Germline values: CDR1 MGHDK, CDR2 SYGVNS. The CDR3 DNA reads TGTGCCACCTCACCGGGGGCGGGAGGTCGCAATGAGCAGTTCTTC. Amino acids: CATSPGAGGRNEQFF.

This clone was recorded at least ten times. J is TRBJ1-2 and V is TRBV9, with 7 bases aligning to TRBD1. Per germline, CDR1 SGDLS and CDR2 YYNGEE. Germline trimming cut 6 bases from V and 5 bases from J; bases unmatched to any gene: 7. This CDR3 comprises 13 residues. CDR3: CASTSQGTYGYTF. In DNA form, the CDR3 reads TGTGCCAGCACCTCACAGGGGACGTATGGCTACACCTTC.

This chain connects TRBV5-5 to TRBJ2-3; the D gene is possibly TRBD1 (6 bases). Trimming took 3 bases from V and 3 from J, leaving 17 bases between them. The CDR3 contains 16 residues. Germline CDR1 SGHKS, CDR2 YYEKEE (reference sequence). This chain's CDR3 is CASSSGVLQVTDTQYF. In nucleotides, the CDR3 is TGTGCCAGCAGCTCAGGGGTTTTACAGGTTACAGATACGCAGTATTTT.

A word on this clone: In the same sample, other DNA sequences code for this CDR3. The chain recombines TRBV5-4 with TRBJ2-7; a possible D gene is TRBD2 (5 bases). V lost 3 bases, J lost 0 bases, and 13 bases lay in between. This CDR3 comprises 15 residues. Germline V CDR1 and CDR2: SGHNT, YYREEE (reference sequence). As DNA, the CDR3 is TGTGCCAGCAGCTCCGCGGGTAGGAGCTCCTACGAGCAGTACTTC. This encodes CASSSAGRSSYEQYF.

This chain uses TRBV19 with TRBJ1-5; D is unclear. The V and J ends lost 9 bases and 2 bases respectively, with 11 bases between them. Germline V gene lookup returns CDR1 LNHDA and CDR2 SQIVND (reference sequence). This CDR3 contains 13 residues. Here the CDR3 reads CASMVAGNQPQHF. Here the CDR3 DNA reads TGTGCCAGCATGGTGGCGGGCAATCAGCCCCAGCATTTT.

Points on this clone: Other DNA sequences in the same sample also yield this CDR3. The rearrangement joins TRBV15 to TRBJ2-7; 10 nucleotides line up with TRBD2. The ends lost 0 bases at V and 4 bases at J; junction bases unmatched: 3. Germline V gives CDR1 LNHNV, CDR2 YYDKDF (reference sequence). This CDR3 is built from 15 residues. The CDR3 nucleotides read TGTGCCACCAGCAGAGAGGCTAGCGGGAGTTACGAGCAGTACTTC. It encodes CATSREASGSYEQYF.